This T cell receptor (beta chain) was found in a study of cytomegalovirus exposure and HLA in healthy donors. Study details: Later, an analysis reported that the 120 or so validation repertoires had used the same platform as the approximately 680 first-cohort repertoires.

After removal of 4 bases from V and 3 bases from J, the junction contained 12 bases not matched to a gene. CDR1 is LNHDA and CDR2 is SQIVND in the germline V gene (reference sequence). The length of the CDR3 is 17 residues. The assay was immunoSEQ multiplex PCR, and TCRdb's table has in-frame clones only and misses some. The repertoire has some 79,000 clones, about 93% of them found once; the top ten carry around 3.5%. Study results and limitations: Generally TCR sequences proved uncommon, though certain public TCRs appeared in numerous donors.

With regard to this clone: As yet, its antigen is unknown.

The chain employs TRBV19 and TRBJ2-1, with 7 bases aligning to TRBD1. The sample consisted of PBMCs. The receptor's source is a woman aged 18-35 years in good health and CMV-seropositive. Here the CDR3 reads CASSTQTGQGNYNEQFF. The CDR3 DNA follows: TGTGCCAGTAGTACCCAGACAGGGCAAGGGAACTACAATGAGCAGTTCTTC.